One and the same sample provided the 17 T cell receptor beta chains below, sequenced in a study of control samples from healthy donors and cancer patients. This table comes from immunoSEQ multiplex PCR, and its TCRdb copy is limited to in-frame clones, with some not included. The table lists about 70,000 clones, about 94% of them singletons. The sample taken for sequencing was blood. The source is a woman aged 25 to 39 in good health.

The V gene is TRBV3-1 (or the pseudogene TRBV3-2), the J gene TRBJ1-1, with 7 bases identical to TRBD1. Per the germline V gene, CDR1 is LGHDT and CDR2 is YNNKEL (reference sequence). This CDR3 comprises 14 residues. J lost 0 bases, V lost 6 bases, and 4 bases had no gene match. The CDR3 nucleotides are TGTGCCAGCAGACGACAGGGCGTGAACACTGAAGCTTTCTTT. It codes for CASRRQGVNTEAFF.

J is TRBJ1-2 and V is TRBV7-2; D might be TRBD1 (5 bases). V was trimmed by 4 bases and J by 5 bases, leaving 11 bases between them. This CDR3 contains 13 residues. Germline loops: CDR1 SGHTA, CDR2 FQGNSA. CDR3 sequence reads: CASSYRQSYGYTF. CDR3 nucleotide sequence: TGTGCCAGCAGCTACAGACAGTCTTATGGCTACACCTTC.

The rearrangement uses TRBV10-1 and TRBJ1-1; weak D call: TRBD1 (6 bases). The CDR3 is 14 amino acids. Between the trimmed V and J ends, which lost 0 bases and 4 bases, there was a span of 9 bases. CDR1 WNHNN and CDR2 SYGVQD come from the germline V gene (reference sequence). In DNA form, the CDR3 reads TGCGCCAGCAGTGAGTCTCCGGGGGCCACTGAAGCTTTCTTT. As protein: CASSESPGATEAFF.

The chain combines TRBV19 with TRBJ2-1; perhaps TRBD1 as D (6 bases). The germline V gene encodes CDR1 LNHDA and CDR2 SQIVND (reference sequence). V was cut by 4 bases and J by 4 bases, with 14 bases left in between. This CDR3 region has 15 residues. The CDR3 DNA reads as TGTGCCAGTAGTACCCAGGGGACGGTGTACAATGAGCAGTTCTTC. Translated, it gives CASSTQGTVYNEQFF.

This chain uses TRBV27 with TRBJ1-2, with 8 positions matching TRBD1. Germline V lookup: CDR1 MNHEY, CDR2 SMNVEV (reference sequence). V lost 3 bases and J lost 8; bases outside the gene matches: 5. The CDR3 totals 13 residues. CDR3 loop: CASSFPGGYGYTF. CDR3 sequence (DNA): TGTGCCAGCAGTTTCCCAGGGGGCTACGGCTACACCTTC.

CDR3: CASSQYGTHYEQYF. In DNA, the CDR3 is TGTGCCAGCAGCCAATATGGGACTCACTACGAGCAGTACTTC. The gene calls are TRBV3-1 (or the pseudogene TRBV3-2) and TRBJ2-7, with D possibly TRBD2 on 6 matching bases. V was shortened by 2 bases and J by 3 bases, with 11 bases between the two germline ends. The germline gives CDR1 LGHDT, CDR2 YNNKEL (reference sequence). The CDR3 contains 14 residues.

The chain recombines TRBV12-3 or TRBV12-4 with TRBJ1-6; D gene uncertain. The length of the CDR3 is 13 residues. Trimming shortened V by 3 bases and J by 0 bases, and 0 bases separated the two germline ends. DNA for the CDR3: TGTGCCAGCAGTTTCTCCTATAATTCACCCCTCCACTTT. This gives the protein CASSFSYNSPLHF.

The chain recombines TRBV19 with TRBJ2-4; 10 bases are a match to TRBD1. The CDR3 extends over 17 amino acids. Germline values: CDR1 LNHDA, CDR2 SQIVND (reference sequence). Trimming took 5 bases from V and 0 from J; bases not matched to a gene: 7. CDR3 loop: CASSVRTGGLAKNIQYF. CDR3 in DNA: TGTGCCAGTAGTGTCAGGACAGGGGGACTAGCCAAAAACATTCAGTACTTC.

The chain employs TRBV4-1 and TRBJ1-5; D remains unclear. Trimming stripped 0 bases from V and 4 bases from J, with 19 bases between. CDR1 MGHRA and CDR2 YSYEKL come from the germline V gene. The CDR3 loop spans 18 amino acids. The CDR3 DNA reads as TGCGCCAGCAGCCAAGATCTGGGCCGCGGACGGCGAAATCAGCCCCAGCATTTT. The encoded protein is CASSQDLGRGRRNQPQHF.

The CDR3 region is CASSQVRQGGLLSGNTIYF. The CDR3 DNA reads TGTGCCAGCAGCCAAGTTCGACAGGGAGGGCTTTTATCTGGAAACACCATATATTTT. The chain is built from TRBV4-2 and TRBJ1-3; 7 bases are shared with TRBD1. Germline V gene data show CDR1 as LGHNA and CDR2 as YNFKEQ. With V trimmed by 1 base and J by 1 base, 13 bases remained unmatched. The CDR3 has 19 amino acids.

The CDR3 bases are TGTGCCAGCTCCCCCTTCGAAGGTACAGATACGCAGTATTTT. Translating it yields CASSPFEGTDTQYF. This chain uses TRBV18 with TRBJ2-3, with D uncertain. This CDR3 comprises 14 residues. V was pared by 6 bases and J by 3 bases, with 13 bases between. Germline CDR1 and CDR2: KGHSH and LQKENI.

This chain uses TRBV19 with TRBJ1-6; no clear D gene. The germline V gene encodes CDR1 LNHDA and CDR2 SQIVND (reference sequence). V was clipped by 0 bases and J by 9 bases, with 9 bases between them. This CDR3 is 14 amino acids long. CDR3 nucleotide sequence: TGTGCCAGTAGTATAGATCCGATGGGTTCACCCCTCCACTTT. Encoded protein: CASSIDPMGSPLHF.

This clone appeared a single time. V usage is TRBV28 and J usage is TRBJ1-3; D not certain. The CDR3 totals 16 residues. V lost 8 bases to trimming and J lost 9 bases, with 26 bases between them. Germline values: CDR1 MDHEN, CDR2 SYDVKM. The CDR3 DNA is TGTGCCAGCCGGTCCGGAGCTTCAAAATTCTGGGGCACCATATATTTT. Translated, it gives CASRSGASKFWGTIYF.

This rearrangement joins TRBV7-8 to TRBJ1-1; D is uncertain. From germline, CDR1 is SGHVS and CDR2 FQNEAQ. The ends were cut back, 5 bases at V and 1 base at J, with 14 bases in the middle. This CDR3 has 15 amino acids. CDR3 DNA: TGTGCCAGCAGCCCGCTCCGGGGTCGGAACACTGAAGCTTTCTTT. Translating gives CASSPLRGRNTEAFF.

The V gene is TRBV6-7, the J gene TRBJ1-3, with TRBD1 as a possible D gene (5 bases). TRBV6-7 is flagged as an ORF with uncertain function. V was shortened by 6 bases and J by 12 bases, with 21 bases between the two germline ends. The CDR3 sequence is 14 residues long. CDR3 amino acids: CASSSLPQGRGIYF. CDR3 DNA: TGTGCCAGCAGCTCACTCCCCCAGGGAAGAGGCATATATTTT.

The chain combines TRBV4-1 with TRBJ1-1, with unresolved D. Trimming stripped 0 bases from V and 0 bases from J, with 8 bases between. The CDR3 is made up of 15 amino acids. Germline CDR1 and CDR2: MGHRA and YSYEKL. CDR3 region: CASSQDSRVNTEAFF. CDR3 sequence (DNA): TGCGCCAGCAGCCAAGATAGTCGCGTGAACACTGAAGCTTTCTTT.

This chain joins TRBV10-3 and TRBJ1-4, with TRBD1 as a possible D gene (5 bases). Trimming left V 3 bases short and J 7 bases short, with 15 bases between. Germline CDR1 reads ENHRY; CDR2 reads SYGVKD. The length of the CDR3 is 15 residues. The CDR3 protein is CAISELPGSGEKLFF. DNA for the CDR3: TGTGCCATCAGTGAACTGCCAGGGTCGGGTGAAAAACTGTTTTTT.